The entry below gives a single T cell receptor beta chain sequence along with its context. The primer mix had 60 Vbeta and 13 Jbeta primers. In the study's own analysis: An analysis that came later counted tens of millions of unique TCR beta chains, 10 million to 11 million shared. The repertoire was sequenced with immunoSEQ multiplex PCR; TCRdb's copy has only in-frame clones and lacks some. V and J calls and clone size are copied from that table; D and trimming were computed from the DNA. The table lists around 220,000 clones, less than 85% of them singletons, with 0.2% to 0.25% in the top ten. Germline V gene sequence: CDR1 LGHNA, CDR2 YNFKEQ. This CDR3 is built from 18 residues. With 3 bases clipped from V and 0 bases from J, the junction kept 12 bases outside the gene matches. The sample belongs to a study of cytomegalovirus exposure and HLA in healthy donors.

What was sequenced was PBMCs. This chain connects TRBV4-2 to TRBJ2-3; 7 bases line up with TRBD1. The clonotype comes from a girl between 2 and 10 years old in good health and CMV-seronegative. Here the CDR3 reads CASSHPQGRRYSTDTQYF. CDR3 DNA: TGTGCCAGCAGCCACCCACAGGGGCGGAGGTATAGCACAGATACGCAGTATTTT.